The rows below give T cell receptor beta chains drawn from one sample of a study of T cells after yellow fever vaccination. TCRdb reanalysed the 5' RACE reads using MiXCR and keeps one entry per CDR3 protein. The sample shows about 310,000 distinct CDR3 sequences, around 4% of them seen only once. The source material was PBMCs, sampled on the day of the yellow fever booster vaccination. Receptor source: a man between 18 and 29 years old who received the YFV17D yellow fever vaccine. Each CDR3 is given with its conserved first and last residue.

TRBV6-2/TRBV6-3	TRBJ2-7	CASTTLAYEQYF
TRBV7-9	TRBJ1-1	CASSSGTAAYGTEAFF
TRBV7-2	TRBJ2-4	CASSSPVLAKNIQYF
TRBV19	TRBJ1-5	CASSPRVGVYSNQPQHF
TRBV9	TRBJ2-5	CASSPSGLDQETQYF
TRBV14	TRBJ1-1	CASSQAIGLSNTEAFF
TRBV7-2	TRBJ2-4	CASSSRLANIQYF
TRBV5-1	TRBJ1-2	CASSPSGGTYGYTF
TRBV25-1	TRBJ2-3	CASSAFEGGTDTQYF
TRBV5-1	TRBJ2-1	CASCFTTSGEQFF
TRBV7-2	TRBJ2-4	CASSSRLAGGTTQYF
TRBV6-6	TRBJ2-1	CASSPVVQTGNEQFF
TRBV3-1	TRBJ1-1	CASSQSTEAFF
TRBV7-9	TRBJ2-5	CASSLSAWTPQETQYF
TRBV4-3	TRBJ2-5	CASSEEGRETQYF
TRBV6-5	TRBJ1-1	CASSGGSVTEAFF
TRBV7-2	TRBJ1-6	CASSETGAYNSPLHF
TRBV14	TRBJ2-3	CASSLHRGPNTDTQYF
TRBV4-1	TRBJ2-3	CASSQDLGADTQYF
TRBV2	TRBJ2-2	CASSSENTGELFF
TRBV20-1	TRBJ2-7	CSATAGEHYEQYF
TRBV7-2	TRBJ2-3	CASSEASPGGTDTQYF
TRBV29-1	TRBJ1-2	CSVEKGTGYGYTF
TRBV19	TRBJ2-5	CASSIAGPPVTQYF
TRBV30	TRBJ2-1	CAWSPTGGPYNEQFF
TRBV5-1	TRBJ2-1	CASSLGGQGYEQFF
TRBV7-9	TRBJ2-1	CASTNSAEGPYSGQFF
TRBV15	TRBJ2-1	CATSRGLAGIYNEQFF
TRBV5-6	TRBJ1-1	CASSAVGENTEAFF
TRBV6-2/TRBV6-3	TRBJ2-3	CASSYPSWDTQYF
TRBV6-5	TRBJ1-2	CASAEGDYGYTF
TRBV5-1	TRBJ2-7	CASSVELGRDEQYF
TRBV4-3	TRBJ2-5	CASSQDWQTQYF
TRBV20-1	TRBJ1-4	CSAREWGSTNEKLFF
TRBV4-3	TRBJ2-1	CASSRPGTSGFSEQFF
TRBV20-1	TRBJ2-6	CSAYTGAGANVLTF
TRBV20-1	TRBJ2-3	CSASTPWDTQYF
TRBV4-3	TRBJ2-2	CASSRLAGGPWVGELFF
TRBV4-2	TRBJ1-1	CASKNPGQGLNTEAFF
TRBV5-6	TRBJ2-5	CASSRDMQETQYF
TRBV6-6	TRBJ1-5	CASSKTGGGQPQHF
TRBV10-2	TRBJ1-2	CASGDSNGYTF